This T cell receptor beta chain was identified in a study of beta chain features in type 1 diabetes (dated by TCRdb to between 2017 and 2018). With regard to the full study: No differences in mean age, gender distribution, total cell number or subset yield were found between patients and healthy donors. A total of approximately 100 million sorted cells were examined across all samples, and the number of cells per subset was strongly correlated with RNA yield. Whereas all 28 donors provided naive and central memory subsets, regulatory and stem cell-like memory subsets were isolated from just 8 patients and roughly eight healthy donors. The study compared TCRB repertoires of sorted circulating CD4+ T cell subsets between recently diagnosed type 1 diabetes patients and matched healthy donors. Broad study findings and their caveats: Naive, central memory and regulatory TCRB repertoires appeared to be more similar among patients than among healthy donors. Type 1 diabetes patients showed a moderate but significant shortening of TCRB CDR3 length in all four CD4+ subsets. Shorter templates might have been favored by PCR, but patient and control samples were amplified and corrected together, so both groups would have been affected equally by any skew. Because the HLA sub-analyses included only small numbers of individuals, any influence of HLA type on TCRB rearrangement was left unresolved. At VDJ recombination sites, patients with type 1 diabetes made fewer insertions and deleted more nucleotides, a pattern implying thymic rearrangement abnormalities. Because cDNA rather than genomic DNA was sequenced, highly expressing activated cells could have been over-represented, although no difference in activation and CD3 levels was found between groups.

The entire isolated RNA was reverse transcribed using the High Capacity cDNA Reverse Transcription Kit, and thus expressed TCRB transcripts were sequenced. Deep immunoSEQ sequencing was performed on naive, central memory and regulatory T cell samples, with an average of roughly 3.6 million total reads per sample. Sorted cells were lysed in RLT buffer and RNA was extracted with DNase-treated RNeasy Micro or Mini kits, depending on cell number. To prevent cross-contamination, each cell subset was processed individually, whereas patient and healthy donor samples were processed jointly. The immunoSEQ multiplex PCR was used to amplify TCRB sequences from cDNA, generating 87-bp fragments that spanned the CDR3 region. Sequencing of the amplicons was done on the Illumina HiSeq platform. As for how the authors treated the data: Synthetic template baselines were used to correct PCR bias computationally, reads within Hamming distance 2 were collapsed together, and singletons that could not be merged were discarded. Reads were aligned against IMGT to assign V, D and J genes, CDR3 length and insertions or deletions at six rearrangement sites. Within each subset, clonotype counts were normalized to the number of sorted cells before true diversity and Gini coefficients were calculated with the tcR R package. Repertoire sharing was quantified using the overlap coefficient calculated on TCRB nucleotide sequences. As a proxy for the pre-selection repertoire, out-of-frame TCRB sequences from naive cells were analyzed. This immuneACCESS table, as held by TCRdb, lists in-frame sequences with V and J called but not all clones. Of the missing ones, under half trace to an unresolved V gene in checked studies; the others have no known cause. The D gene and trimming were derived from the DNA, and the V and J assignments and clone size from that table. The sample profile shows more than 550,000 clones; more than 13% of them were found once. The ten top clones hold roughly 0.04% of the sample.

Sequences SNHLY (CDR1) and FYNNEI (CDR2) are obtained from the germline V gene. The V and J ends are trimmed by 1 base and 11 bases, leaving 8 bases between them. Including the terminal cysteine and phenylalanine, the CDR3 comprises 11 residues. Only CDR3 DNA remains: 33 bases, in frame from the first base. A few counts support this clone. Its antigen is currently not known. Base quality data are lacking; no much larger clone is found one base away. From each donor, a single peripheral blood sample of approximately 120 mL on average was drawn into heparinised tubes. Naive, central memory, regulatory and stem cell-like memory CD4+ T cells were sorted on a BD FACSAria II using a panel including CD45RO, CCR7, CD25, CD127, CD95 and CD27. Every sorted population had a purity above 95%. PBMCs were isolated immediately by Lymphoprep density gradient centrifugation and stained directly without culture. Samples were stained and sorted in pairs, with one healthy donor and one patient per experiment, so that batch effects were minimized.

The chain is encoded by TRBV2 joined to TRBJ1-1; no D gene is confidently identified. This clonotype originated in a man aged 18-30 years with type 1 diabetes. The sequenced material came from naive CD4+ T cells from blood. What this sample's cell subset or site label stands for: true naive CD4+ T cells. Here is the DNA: TGTGCCAGCAGTGAAGGCTTCGCGGCTTTCTTT. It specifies CASSEGFAAFF.